Listed below are T cell receptor beta chains from one sample, sequenced in a study of identifying expanded T cells in peripheral blood. Assay used: immunoSEQ multiplex PCR; TCRdb lists only in-frame clones, some missing. Among under 95,000 clones, approximately 91% were seen once, and the ten largest hold around 2.7%. The sequencing sample was made of blood. The receptors here all came from a person aged 18 to 75 in good health. CDR3s include the opening cysteine and the closing phenylalanine or tryptophan. Each record gives: D gene, clone size, V gene, J gene, CDR3 protein, CDR3 DNA. The D gene is left open where the match is weak. Clone size is shown for a subset of rows, as once, few, many or a class of expanded clone.

>.|.|TRBV27|TRBJ2-2
CASSSNRAPNTGELFF
TGTGCCAGCAGTTCCAACAGGGCCCCTAACACCGGGGAGCTGTTTTTT
>.|.|TRBV28|TRBJ1-3
CASSPTASGNTIYF
TGTGCCAGCAGCCCTACAGCCTCTGGAAACACCATATATTTT
>.|.|TRBV5-6|TRBJ2-1
CASSFGRSSSYNEQFF
TGTGCCAGCAGCTTTGGGCGGAGCAGCTCCTACAATGAGCAGTTCTTC
>TRBD2|once|TRBV4-3|TRBJ2-1
CASSKAGGGYNEQFF
TGCGCCAGCAGCAAGGCGGGGGGCGGCTACAATGAGCAGTTCTTC
>.|.|TRBV2|TRBJ2-5
CASSVTLAETQYF
TGTGCCAGCAGTGTGACCTTGGCGGAGACCCAGTACTTC
>TRBD1|.|TRBV6-5|TRBJ2-1
CASSRGQGVANEQFF
TGTGCCAGCAGCCGCGGACAGGGAGTGGCCAATGAGCAGTTCTTC
>TRBD1|.|TRBV9|TRBJ2-5
CASSPRDRGRGGETQYF
TGTGCCAGCAGCCCCCGGGACAGGGGGCGCGGCGGAGAGACCCAGTACTTC
>TRBD1|.|TRBV6-1|TRBJ2-3
CASSRDRASDTQYF
TGTGCCAGCAGTCGGGACAGGGCTTCAGATACGCAGTATTTT
>.|.|TRBV5-1|TRBJ2-6
CASSPQSGANVLTF
TGCGCCAGCAGCCCACAGTCTGGGGCCAACGTCCTGACTTTC
>.|.|TRBV11-2|TRBJ1-6
CASSLEVAPLHF
TGTGCCAGCAGCTTAGAGGTGGCACCCCTCCACTTT
>.|.|TRBV2|TRBJ2-7
CASSAEYEQYF
TGTGCCAGCAGTGCTGAGTACGAGCAGTACTTC
>.|.|TRBV27|TRBJ1-5
CASARRGDQPQHF
TGTGCCAGCGCACGACGAGGGGATCAGCCCCAGCATTTT
>.|.|TRBV13|TRBJ2-7
CASSLFHRRYEQYF
TGTGCCAGCAGCTTATTCCACCGAAGGTACGAGCAGTACTTC
>TRBD1|.|TRBV5-6|TRBJ1-2
CASSLGQGSYGYTF
TGTGCCAGCAGCTTGGGACAGGGATCCTATGGCTACACCTTC
>.|.|TRBV5-6|TRBJ2-7
CASSLNRVGEQYF
TGTGCCAGCAGCTTGAACAGGGTGGGCGAGCAGTACTTC
>.|few|TRBV2|TRBJ2-2
CASRLKELFF
TGTGCCAGCAGGCTAAAGGAGCTGTTTTTT
>.|.|TRBV4-3|TRBJ2-3
CASSQDRKDTQYF
TGCGCCAGCAGCCAGGACAGAAAAGATACGCAGTATTTT
>TRBD1|once|TRBV7-6|TRBJ2-1
CASSSGPGTGNFF
TGTGCCAGCAGCTCAGGACCCGGGACAGGTAATTTCTTC
>.|.|TRBV18|TRBJ2-7
CASSPLGAGASYEQYF
TGTGCCAGCTCACCCCTCGGGGCGGGCGCCTCCTACGAGCAGTACTTC
>.|.|TRBV28|TRBJ2-1
CASSFPGATNEQFF
TGTGCCAGCAGTTTCCCGGGAGCTACCAATGAGCAGTTCTTC
>TRBD1|.|TRBV2|TRBJ2-5
CASNRGGSETQYF
TGTGCCAGCAATCGAGGGGGCTCGGAGACCCAGTACTTC
>.|.|TRBV18|TRBJ1-2
CASSPTNLYGYTF
TGTGCCAGCTCGCCCACGAATCTCTATGGCTACACCTTC
>TRBD2|.|TRBV5-1|TRBJ2-7
CASSLALAGSYEQYF
TGCGCCAGCAGCTTGGCACTAGCGGGCTCCTACGAGCAGTACTTC
>.|.|TRBV6-5|TRBJ2-5
CASSYSSTRRQETQYF
TGTGCCAGCAGTTACTCTAGCACTAGACGTCAAGAGACCCAGTACTTC
>.|.|TRBV29-1|TRBJ1-1
CSVEGGAPNTEAFF
TGCAGCGTTGAAGGCGGAGCCCCGAACACTGAAGCTTTCTTT
>TRBD2|.|TRBV27|TRBJ2-6
CASSLRLAGGPGANVLTF
TGTGCCAGCAGTTTAAGGCTAGCGGGAGGACCAGGGGCCAACGTCCTGACTTTC
>TRBD1|.|TRBV5-1|TRBJ1-2
CASSWDSFGYYGYTF
TGCGCCAGCAGCTGGGACAGTTTCGGTTACTATGGCTACACCTTC
>TRBD1|.|TRBV4-3|TRBJ2-7
CASSQEGTGTHEQYF
TGCGCCAGCAGCCAAGAGGGGACAGGGACCCACGAGCAGTACTTC
>.|.|TRBV19|TRBJ2-5
CASQQRGGETQYF
TGTGCCAGCCAGCAGAGAGGGGGAGAGACCCAGTACTTC
>TRBD1|.|TRBV19|TRBJ1-2
CASTSGTGTIYTF
TGTGCCAGTACCTCCGGGACAGGGACCATTTACACCTTC
>TRBD1|.|TRBV5-5|TRBJ1-1
CASSLGTDTEAFF
TGTGCCAGCAGCCTAGGGACAGACACTGAAGCTTTCTTT